These 5 T cell receptor beta chains originate from one sample sequenced in a study of blood T cell repertoires in COVID-19. Assay: immunoSEQ multiplex PCR; the TCRdb copy retains only in-frame clones and omits some. The top ten hold about 2.3% of the sample, which has roughly 250,000 clones, about nine tenths seen once. Material for sequencing was PBMCs or T cells enriched from blood (not recorded which). These receptors were collected from a woman aged 40 to 49 with acute COVID-19.

The CDR3 region is CASSIQGAREQYF. The CDR3 nucleotides read TGTGCCAGTAGTATACAGGGGGCGAGGGAGCAGTACTTC. V gene TRBV19 combines with J gene TRBJ2-7, with 8 bases aligning to TRBD1. The J segment lost 7 bases and the V segment lost 2 bases, leaving 4 bases of the junction unmatched. Germline values: CDR1 LNHDA, CDR2 SQIVND (reference sequence). CDR3 size: 13 residues.

The V and J genes are TRBV18 and TRBJ1-1, with D tentatively TRBD1 (5 bases). The CDR3 is 13 residues long. The germline V gene has CDR1 KGHSH and CDR2 LQKENI. Deletions cut 9 bases from V and 1 base from J, with 12 bases between. CDR3 region: CASLTGENTEAFF. The CDR3 coding sequence is TGTGCCAGTTTAACGGGGGAGAACACTGAAGCTTTCTTT.

The V gene is TRBV28, the J gene TRBJ1-1; D is undetermined. This CDR3 has 13 amino acids. Trimming shortened V by 6 bases and J by 10 bases, and 18 bases separated the two germline ends. CDR1 MDHEN and CDR2 SYDVKM come from the germline V gene. DNA of the CDR3: TGTGCCAGCAGCTCCCCGTCGGGAGGAATAGCTTTCTTT. Translating it yields CASSSPSGGIAFF.

The genes are TRBV11-2 and TRBJ2-1; no firm D call. The CDR3 is 15 residues long. The germline CDR1 and CDR2 sequences are SGHAT and FQNNGV. Deletions cut 6 bases from V and 0 bases from J, with 12 bases between. The CDR3 spells CASRKDLNSYNEQFF. The CDR3 DNA is TGTGCCAGCAGGAAAGACTTGAACTCCTACAATGAGCAGTTCTTC.

The chain couples TRBV29-1 to TRBJ1-1, with D perhaps matching TRBD1 (5 bases). CDR1 is SQVTM, CDR2 ANQGSEA, per germline. The V end was cut by 7 bases, the J end by 2 bases, with 14 bases between. CDR3 size: 13 residues. This CDR3 reads CSAADRPNTEAFF. CDR3 sequence (DNA): TGCAGCGCCGCCGACAGACCTAACACTGAAGCTTTCTTT.